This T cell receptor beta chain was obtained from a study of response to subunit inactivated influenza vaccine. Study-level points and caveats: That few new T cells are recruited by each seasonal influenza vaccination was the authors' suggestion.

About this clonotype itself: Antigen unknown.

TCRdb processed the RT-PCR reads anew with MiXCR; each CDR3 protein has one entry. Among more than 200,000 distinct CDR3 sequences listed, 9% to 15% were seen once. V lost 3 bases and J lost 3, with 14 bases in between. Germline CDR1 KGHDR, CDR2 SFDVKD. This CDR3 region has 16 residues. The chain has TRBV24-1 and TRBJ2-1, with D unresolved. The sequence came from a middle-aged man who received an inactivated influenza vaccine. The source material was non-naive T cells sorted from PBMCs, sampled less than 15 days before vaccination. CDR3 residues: CATSDPNGFNYNEQFF. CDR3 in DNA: TGTGCCACCAGTGATCCCAACGGGTTCAACTACAATGAGCAGTTCTTC.